Each of the 29 T cell receptor beta chains below was sequenced from the same sample in a study of blood T cell repertoires in COVID-19. Measured with immunoSEQ multiplex PCR; TCRdb has only the in-frame clones, and not every one. Altogether more than 65,000 clones are present, approximately 89% being singletons, with the ten largest covering 4.5% to 5.5%. Input material: peripheral blood. The receptors originated from a man older than 75 with acute or convalescent COVID-19.

The chain uses TRBV6-5 and TRBJ1-1; D gene ambiguous. Trimming took 7 bases from V and 1 from J, leaving 4 bases between them. The germline V gene has CDR1 MNHEY and CDR2 SVGAGI. This CDR3 has 11 amino acids. The CDR3 DNA sequence: TGTGCCAGCATTAAGAACACTGAAGCTTTCTTT. Amino acid sequence: CASIKNTEAFF.

The gene calls are TRBV3-1 (or the pseudogene TRBV3-2) and TRBJ2-1, with D tentatively TRBD2 (6 bases). With 5 bases removed from V and 2 bases from J, the gap between germline ends came to 19 bases. This CDR3 has 17 amino acids. Germline V gives CDR1 LGHDT, CDR2 YNNKEL (reference sequence). CDR3 loop: CASSSRGGTPPYNEQFF. CDR3 bases: TGTGCCAGCAGCTCAAGGGGCGGGACGCCCCCCTACAATGAGCAGTTCTTC.

The J gene is TRBJ2-7, the V gene TRBV9; possibly TRBD1 for D (5 bases). The ends were cut back, 0 bases at V and 4 bases at J, with 14 bases in the middle. Germline V lookup: CDR1 SGDLS, CDR2 YYNGEE. The CDR3 runs to 15 residues. CDR3 nucleotide sequence: TGTGCCAGCAGCGTAGGGGAACAGGAGTTTTACGAGCAGTACTTC. Translating it yields CASSVGEQEFYEQYF.

The rearrangement joins TRBV18 to TRBJ2-3; D perhaps matches TRBD2 (6 bases). Between the trimmed V and J ends, which lost 3 bases and 3 bases, there was a span of 13 bases. This CDR3 comprises 15 residues. Germline-derived CDR1 and CDR2 are KGHSH and LQKENI. The CDR3 DNA follows: TGTGCCAGCTCACCCCTCAGGGCGGGAACAGATACGCAGTATTTT. This gives the protein CASSPLRAGTDTQYF.

This sequence joins TRBV5-1 and TRBJ2-7, with 7 bases aligning to TRBD2. After removal of 3 bases from V and 3 bases from J, the junction contained 9 bases not matched to a gene. Germline CDR1 SGHRS, CDR2 YFSETQ. CDR3 length: 15 residues. The CDR3 here is CASSSLGSGGYEQYF. The CDR3 nucleotides are TGCGCCAGCAGCTCTTTGGGATCGGGGGGCTACGAGCAGTACTTC.

The J gene is TRBJ2-2, the V gene TRBV10-3; 12 nucleotides agree with TRBD2. Germline loops: CDR1 ENHRY, CDR2 SYGVKD. J gave up 4 bases and V 6 bases, and 3 bases lay outside the gene matches. This CDR3 is 15 amino acids long. In nucleotides, the CDR3 is TGTGCCATCAGCCCGGGACTAGCGGGCACCGGGGAGCTGTTTTTT. The encoded protein is CAISPGLAGTGELFF.

This clone was recorded only once. The rearrangement uses TRBV25-1 and TRBJ1-5; 7 bases match TRBD1. Germline V gene data show CDR1 as MGHDK and CDR2 as SYGVNS. The junction had 5 bases not matched to a gene; V was cut back by 3 bases and J by 6 bases. CDR3 length: 14 residues. As DNA, the CDR3 is TGTGCCAGCAGTGACCGACAGGGTAGTCAGCCCCAGCATTTT. Protein product: CASSDRQGSQPQHF.

V gene TRBV9 combines with J gene TRBJ2-7, with 10 positions matching TRBD2. CDR1 and CDR2 (germline): SGDLS, YYNGEE. The CDR3 loop spans 15 amino acids. After removal of 2 bases from V and 2 bases from J, the junction contained 4 bases not matched to a gene. The CDR3 loop is CASSVSGGPTYEQYF. In nucleotides, the CDR3 is TGTGCCAGCAGCGTTAGCGGGGGGCCCACCTACGAGCAGTACTTC.

The V gene is TRBV6-1, the J gene TRBJ1-1; D might be TRBD1 (5 bases). Germline V lookup: CDR1 MNHNS, CDR2 SASEGT. V shed 2 bases and J shed 6 bases, with 13 bases lying between them. This CDR3 is built from 14 residues. The CDR3 region is CASSEPGLRSEAFF. The CDR3 nucleotides are TGTGCCAGCAGTGAACCGGGACTGAGGTCTGAAGCTTTCTTT.

The chain has TRBV28 and TRBJ2-3; 10 bases fit TRBD2. CDR3 length: 14 residues. The trim removed 2 bases at V and 9 bases at J, leaving 5 bases unmatched. CDR1 and CDR2 from the germline V gene are MDHEN and SYDVKM. The CDR3 is CASSLVAGGGTQYF. In DNA form, the CDR3 reads TGTGCCAGCAGTTTAGTAGCGGGAGGTGGAACGCAGTATTTT.

The chain carries TRBV6-5 and TRBJ2-2; 13 bases map to TRBD2. V lost 2 bases to trimming and J lost 8 bases; unmatched junction nucleotides: 5. Germline assignment: CDR1 MNHEY and CDR2 SVGAGI. CDR3 size: 16 residues. The CDR3 bases are TGTGCCAGCAGTTACCACGGGACTAGCGGGACTGGGGAGCTGTTTTTT. Amino acid sequence: CASSYHGTSGTGELFF.

The chain is built from TRBV9 and TRBJ2-1; 10 bases match TRBD1. The germline V gene has CDR1 SGDLS and CDR2 YYNGEE. Trimming cost V 4 bases and J 3 bases; bases outside gene matches: 4. This CDR3 spans 15 amino acids. The CDR3 is CASSMGQGIYNEQFF. CDR3 nucleotide sequence: TGTGCCAGCAGCATGGGACAGGGGATCTACAATGAGCAGTTCTTC.

The V and J genes are TRBV2 and TRBJ2-5; 7 nucleotides align to TRBD1. Trimming at V came to 3 bases and at J to 2 bases, leaving 6 bases not matched to a gene. The germline CDR1 and CDR2 sequences are SNHLY and FYNNEI. The CDR3 is made up of 15 amino acids. The CDR3 region is CASSDRGTVQETQYF. Written as DNA, the CDR3 is TGTGCCAGCAGTGATCGTGGGACAGTACAAGAGACCCAGTACTTC.

The V call is TRBV3-1 (or the pseudogene TRBV3-2), the J call TRBJ1-5; a possible D gene is TRBD1 (6 bases). V was clipped by 1 base and J by 5 bases, with 9 bases between them. Germline loops: CDR1 LGHDT, CDR2 YNNKEL (reference sequence). The CDR3 contains 14 residues. The CDR3, as DNA: TGTGCCAGCAGCCAAGGCAGGGGCGATCAGCCCCAGCATTTT. It specifies CASSQGRGDQPQHF.

The chain employs TRBV7-2 and TRBJ1-2; TRBD1 agrees at 10 bases. V lost 5 bases, J lost 8 bases, and 5 bases stayed unmatched. This CDR3 has 13 amino acids. Germline loops: CDR1 SGHTA, CDR2 FQGNSA. CDR3: CASSLRQGAGYTF. The DNA of the CDR3 is TGTGCCAGCAGCCTTCGACAGGGGGCAGGCTACACCTTC.

The rearrangement uses TRBV28 and TRBJ1-3, with D perhaps TRBD1 (6 bases). Germline V gene lookup returns CDR1 MDHEN and CDR2 SYDVKM. The V end lost 6 bases, the J end lost 4 bases, and 13 bases lay between the germline ends. This CDR3 has 14 amino acids. The CDR3 bases are TGTGCCAGCAGGCCGACAGGTCTGGGAAACACCATATATTTT. Its protein product is CASRPTGLGNTIYF.

The V gene is TRBV6-2 or TRBV6-3, the J gene TRBJ2-4; D might be TRBD2 (5 bases). CDR3 length equals 17 residues. CDR1 and CDR2 from the germline V gene are MNHEY and SVGEGT. V was trimmed by 2 bases and J by 0 bases, leaving 14 bases between them. CDR3 protein: CASSYETTVLAKNIQYF. CDR3 coding DNA: TGTGCCAGCAGTTACGAGACTACAGTCCTAGCCAAAAACATTCAGTACTTC.

This chain links TRBV5-1 with TRBJ1-5; tentative D call: TRBD1 (6 bases). The CDR3 has 14 amino acids. Germline CDR1 reads SGHRS; CDR2 reads YFSETQ. The germline V and J ends were trimmed by 0 bases and 4 bases, with 8 bases remaining between them. The CDR3 protein is CASSLGQANQPQHF. Written as DNA, the CDR3 is TGCGCCAGCAGCTTGGGACAGGCTAATCAGCCCCAGCATTTT. The variable domain in full, with the rest retrieved from reference TRBV5-1 and TRBJ1-5, is KAGVTQTPRYLIKTRGQQVTLSCSPISGHRSVSWYQQTPGQGLQFLFEYFSETQRNKGNFPGRFSGRQFSNSRSEMNVSTLELGDSALYLCASSLGQANQPQHFGDGTRLSIL.

The chain links TRBV10-3 to TRBJ2-7; 7 bases agree with TRBD1. The junction had 3 bases not matched to a gene; V was cut back by 6 bases and J by 4 bases. Germline V gene data show CDR1 as ENHRY and CDR2 as SYGVKD. The CDR3 contains 12 residues. Written as DNA, the CDR3 is TGTGCCATCAGGGACAGGCTTTACGAGCAGTACTTC. Amino acids: CAIRDRLYEQYF.

The V call is TRBV3-1 (or the pseudogene TRBV3-2), the J call TRBJ2-1; possibly TRBD1 for D (6 bases). From germline, CDR1 is LGHDT and CDR2 YNNKEL (reference sequence). The CDR3 consists of 12 residues. With 1 base removed from V and 12 bases from J, the gap between germline ends came to 10 bases. CDR3 sequence: CASSQATGPQFF. As DNA, the CDR3 is TGTGCCAGCAGCCAAGCCACAGGGCCGCAGTTCTTC.

The chain links TRBV27 to TRBJ2-1; D remains unclear. V was clipped by 4 bases and J by 7 bases, with 8 bases between them. The CDR3 length is 12 residues. Germline CDR1 MNHEY, CDR2 SMNVEV (reference sequence). In nucleotides, the CDR3 is TGTGCCAGCAGTTCCCTTTTTAATGAGCAGTTCTTC. Translating gives CASSSLFNEQFF.

This clone was seen only once. The V and J genes are TRBV18 and TRBJ1-5, with 10 bases lining up with TRBD1. This CDR3 comprises 14 residues. The junction had 1 base not matched to a gene; V was cut back by 3 bases and J by 5 bases. The germline CDR1 and CDR2 sequences are KGHSH and LQKENI. The CDR3 protein is CASSPGTGDQPQHF. CDR3 DNA sequence: TGTGCCAGCTCACCGGGGACAGGGGATCAGCCCCAGCATTTT.

The chain is built from TRBV27 and TRBJ2-3; TRBD2 agrees at 10 bases. The CDR3 spans 16 residues. V was pared by 2 bases and J by 0 bases, with 2 bases of the junction left unmatched. In germline, CDR1 is MNHEY, CDR2 SMNVEV (reference sequence). CDR3 DNA sequence: TGTGCCAGCAGTTTACTAGCGGGAGAGAGCACAGATACGCAGTATTTT. It codes for CASSLLAGESTDTQYF.

The chain is built from TRBV28 and TRBJ2-5; TRBD2 aligns across 8 bases. The J segment lost 5 bases and the V segment lost 5 bases, leaving 7 bases of the junction unmatched. The length of the CDR3 is 14 residues. The V gene's germline CDR1 is MDHEN and CDR2 SYDVKM. CDR3 DNA: TGTGCCAGCAGTCCCCCCCGCGGGGGGGAGACCCAGTACTTC. It specifies CASSPPRGGETQYF.

This clone has just a few counts. The chain carries TRBV7-9 and TRBJ1-2, with 8 bases matching TRBD1. Per the germline V gene, CDR1 is SEHNR and CDR2 is FQNEAQ (reference sequence). The CDR3 is made up of 14 amino acids. The V and J ends lost 4 bases and 3 bases, in that order; junction bases with no gene match: 4. For the CDR3, the DNA is TGTGCCAGCAGCTCACAGGACAGGGACTATGGCTACACCTTC. Translated, it gives CASSSQDRDYGYTF.

The genes are TRBV27 and TRBJ2-5, with D possibly TRBD1 on 5 matching bases. CDR1 MNHEY and CDR2 SMNVEV come from the germline V gene (reference sequence). Trimming stripped 6 bases from V and 2 bases from J, with 10 bases between. The CDR3 has 13 residues. Here the CDR3 reads CASSGHLQETQYF. CDR3 DNA sequence: TGTGCCAGCAGCGGACACTTACAAGAGACCCAGTACTTC.

This clone has a handful of counts. The chain recombines TRBV6-2 or TRBV6-3 with TRBJ1-2; 9 bases are shared with TRBD1. Germline CDR1 is MNHEY and CDR2 is SVGEGT. Trimming took 6 bases from V and 8 from J; bases not matched to a gene: 7. The CDR3 length is 13 residues. Here the CDR3 DNA reads TGTGCCAGCAGCTCCGGACAGGGGCGAGGCTACACCTTC. It codes for CASSSGQGRGYTF.

The chain recombines TRBV6-5 with TRBJ1-6; 9 nucleotides align to TRBD1. This CDR3 is built from 15 residues. Germline V lookup: CDR1 MNHEY, CDR2 SVGAGI. The V and J ends lost 6 bases and 8 bases, in that order; junction bases with no gene match: 8. In nucleotides, the CDR3 is TGTGCCAGCAGAGGGGACAGGGCGATGGATTCACCCCTCCACTTT. It is translated as CASRGDRAMDSPLHF.

The chain has TRBV27 and TRBJ2-7; TRBD1 might be the D (6 bases). V gave up 2 bases and J gave up 0 bases, with 11 bases separating them. The CDR3 extends over 15 amino acids. Looked up from germline, CDR1 is MNHEY and CDR2 is SMNVEV (reference sequence). The CDR3 DNA sequence: TGTGCCAGCAGTTTACCAGACAGGAGCTCCTACGAGCAGTACTTC. The encoded protein is CASSLPDRSSYEQYF.